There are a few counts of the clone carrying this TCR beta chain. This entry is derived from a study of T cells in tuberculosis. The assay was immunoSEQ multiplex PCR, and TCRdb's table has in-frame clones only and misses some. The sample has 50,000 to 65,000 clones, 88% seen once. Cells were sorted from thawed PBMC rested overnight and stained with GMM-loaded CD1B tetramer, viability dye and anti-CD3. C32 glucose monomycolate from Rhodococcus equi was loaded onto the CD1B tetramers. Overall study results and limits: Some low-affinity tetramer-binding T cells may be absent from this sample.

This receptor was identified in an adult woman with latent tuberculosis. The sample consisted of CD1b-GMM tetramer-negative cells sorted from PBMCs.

In DNA, the CDR3 is TGCAGCGTGGAATGCCGGGACAGGGCCTACAATGAGCAGTTCTTC. Protein product: CSVECRDRAYNEQFF. The chain combines TRBV29-1 with TRBJ2-1, with 9 bases lining up with TRBD1. The germline V gene encodes CDR1 SQVTM and CDR2 ANQGSEA. The CDR3 runs to 15 residues. V was clipped by 6 bases and J by 2 bases; unmatched bases: 8.